The 27 T cell receptor beta chains reported below all come from one sample, sequenced in a study of blood T cell repertoires in COVID-19. Libraries were prepared by immunoSEQ multiplex PCR; TCRdb keeps only in-frame clonotypes and omits some of them. This table has 20,000 to 30,000 clones, about 90% appearing once. What was sequenced was peripheral blood. All receptors come from a man between 65 and 85 years old with active COVID-19.

The chain has TRBV28 and TRBJ1-3, with D tentatively TRBD1 (6 bases). Deletions cut 6 bases from V and 2 bases from J, with 14 bases between. The length of the CDR3 is 15 residues. CDR1 and CDR2 from the germline V gene are MDHEN and SYDVKM. The CDR3 DNA reads as TGTGCCAGCAGCGCTCGGTGGGGGCCTGGAAACACCATATATTTT. Residues: CASSARWGPGNTIYF.

This rearrangement joins TRBV7-9 to TRBJ1-1; possible D gene TRBD1, 6 bases. V was pared by 1 base and J by 10 bases, with 13 bases between. The CDR3 consists of 13 residues. Germline V CDR1 and CDR2: SEHNR, FQNEAQ (reference sequence). In nucleotides, the CDR3 is TGTGCCAGCAGCTTAGATCAGGGGCGCGGAGCTTTCTTT. Protein: CASSLDQGRGAFF.

This rearrangement joins TRBV27 to TRBJ1-5; TRBD1 aligns across 11 bases. Germline CDR1 is MNHEY and CDR2 is SMNVEV (reference sequence). Unmatched junction bases numbered 6, after V lost 2 bases and J lost 6 bases. CDR3 length: 16 residues. The CDR3 DNA sequence: TGTGCCAGCAGTTTAAGCTGGACAGGGGGCTTTCAGCCCCAGCATTTT. It specifies CASSLSWTGGFQPQHF.

This chain links TRBV4-2 with TRBJ2-5; possible D gene TRBD2, 7 bases. The V end lost 6 bases, the J end lost 2 bases, and 19 bases lay between the germline ends. In germline, CDR1 is LGHNA, CDR2 YNFKEQ. CDR3 length: 16 residues. The CDR3 DNA is TGTGCCAGCAGGAATACCGGGGGCGGGGGTCAAGAGACCCAGTACTTC. Translated: CASRNTGGGGQETQYF.

V gene TRBV3-1 (or the pseudogene TRBV3-2) combines with J gene TRBJ2-7; perhaps TRBD2 as D (5 bases). This CDR3 comprises 14 residues. The germline V gene encodes CDR1 LGHDT and CDR2 YNNKEL (reference sequence). V was shortened by 2 bases and J by 2 bases, with 10 bases between the two germline ends. In nucleotides, the CDR3 is TGTGCCAGCAGCCAAAGGGAGCCCCCCTACGAGCAGTACTTC. Amino acid sequence: CASSQREPPYEQYF.

V and J are TRBV27 and TRBJ2-6; 7 nucleotides agree with TRBD2. The CDR3 covers 17 residues. Germline V CDR1 and CDR2: MNHEY, SMNVEV (reference sequence). The ends lost 5 bases at V and 1 base at J; junction bases unmatched: 8. CDR3 coding DNA: TGTGCCAGCAGTCCCCCCTGGGGAGGGTCTGGGGCCAACGTCCTGACTTTC. Translated, it gives CASSPPWGGSGANVLTF. Full variable domain (outside the CDR3, taken from reference TRBV27 and TRBJ2-6): EAQVTQNPRYLITVTGKKLTVTCSQNMNHEYMSWYRQDPGLGLRQIYYSMNVEVTDKGDVPEGYKVSRKEKRNFPLILESPSPNQTSLYFCASSPPWGGSGANVLTFGAGSRLTVL.

The chain combines TRBV9 with TRBJ2-4, with a possible D match to TRBD2 (5 bases). Germline lookup yields CDR1 SGDLS and CDR2 YYNGEE. The V gene lost 4 bases and the J gene lost 0 bases, with 20 bases spanning the gap. This CDR3 spans 18 amino acids. The CDR3 bases are TGTGCCAGCAGCTCCCACTCCGAGGGCTGGTTAGCCAAAAACATTCAGTACTTC. It is translated as CASSSHSEGWLAKNIQYF.

This chain links TRBV7-6 with TRBJ2-2; the match to TRBD1 covers 8 bases. The length of the CDR3 is 13 residues. In germline, CDR1 is SGHVS, CDR2 FNYEAQ. J gave up 6 bases and V 5 bases, and 2 bases lay outside the gene matches. The CDR3 loop reads CASSAQGAGELFF. CDR3 DNA: TGTGCCAGCAGCGCACAGGGGGCCGGGGAGCTGTTTTTT.

Remarks on this clone: A junction end diverges from the germline sequence, so it may reflect a read error. The V call is TRBV30, the J call TRBJ2-2; 10 nucleotides match TRBD2. CDR1 GTSNPN and CDR2 SVGIG come from the germline V gene (reference sequence). The CDR3 runs to 14 residues. The CDR3 DNA reads as TGTGCCAGGAGCGGGAGGGCCTTCACCGGGGAGCTGTTTTTT. Amino acids: CARSGRAFTGELFF.

The chain joins TRBV24-1 to TRBJ2-2; tentative D call: TRBD2 (6 bases). This CDR3 region has 17 residues. Germline V gene data show CDR1 as KGHDR and CDR2 as SFDVKD. Trimming took off 4 bases at V and 1 base at J, with 15 bases between the two ends. CDR3 in DNA: TGTGCCACCAGTGAGTCAGGAGGGCGGGGGAACACCGGGGAGCTGTTTTTT. Its protein is CATSESGGRGNTGELFF.

The rearrangement uses TRBV6-2 or TRBV6-3 and TRBJ2-1, with 10 bases lining up with TRBD2. CDR1 MNHEY and CDR2 SVGEGT come from the germline V gene. The CDR3 has 18 residues. With V trimmed by 4 bases and J by 2 bases, 11 bases remained unmatched. CDR3 sequence: CASSSLGKRGGPYNEQFF. In nucleotides, the CDR3 is TGTGCCAGCAGTTCCCTCGGAAAGCGGGGGGGCCCCTACAATGAGCAGTTCTTC.

V is TRBV28 and J is TRBJ1-4, with TRBD1 matching 8 bases. The CDR3 totals 12 residues. Per germline, CDR1 MDHEN and CDR2 SYDVKM. The junction had 2 bases not matched to a gene; V was cut back by 7 bases and J by 7 bases. The CDR3: CASKQGVEKLFF. The DNA of the CDR3 is TGTGCCAGCAAACAGGGGGTTGAAAAACTGTTTTTT.

The V call is TRBV28, the J call TRBJ2-7; TRBD2 matches at 11 bases. The CDR3 has 16 residues. J lost 7 bases, V lost 3 bases, and 11 bases had no gene match. Germline V gives CDR1 MDHEN, CDR2 SYDVKM. CDR3 region: CASSLVLAGGRREQYF. As DNA, the CDR3 is TGTGCCAGCAGTTTGGTGCTAGCGGGAGGCCGGAGGGAGCAGTACTTC.

This chain links TRBV11-2 with TRBJ2-3; possibly TRBD1 for D (6 bases). Trimming removed 5 bases from V and 0 bases from J, with 12 bases in between. This CDR3 contains 15 residues. Germline assignment: CDR1 SGHAT and CDR2 FQNNGV. The CDR3 protein is CASSTGQKSTDTQYF. The CDR3 bases are TGTGCCAGCAGCACAGGACAGAAAAGCACAGATACGCAGTATTTT.

This chain links TRBV3-1 (or the pseudogene TRBV3-2) with TRBJ2-1; D gene ambiguous. Between the trimmed V and J ends, which lost 1 base and 0 bases, there was a span of 7 bases. CDR1 and CDR2 (germline): LGHDT, YNNKEL (reference sequence). The CDR3 covers 15 residues. Here the CDR3 reads CASSQVGGSYNEQFF. The CDR3 DNA reads as TGTGCCAGCAGCCAAGTCGGCGGCTCCTACAATGAGCAGTTCTTC.

This sequence joins TRBV18 and TRBJ1-1; TRBD1 is a possible D gene (6 bases). Trimming left V 6 bases short and J 1 base short, with 9 bases between. Germline V gene lookup returns CDR1 KGHSH and CDR2 LQKENI. This CDR3 comprises 13 residues. The CDR3 is CASSQQGNTEAFF. DNA of the CDR3: TGTGCCAGCTCTCAACAGGGGAACACTGAAGCTTTCTTT.

The chain combines TRBV11-2 with TRBJ2-3; 7 bases map to TRBD1. The V segment lost 3 bases and the J segment 0 bases; nucleotides outside the gene matches: 6. Germline lookup yields CDR1 SGHAT and CDR2 FQNNGV. There are 16 residues in the CDR3. The CDR3 DNA is TGTGCCAGCAGCTTGGGACAGCTTCCTAGCACAGATACGCAGTATTTT. Translation: CASSLGQLPSTDTQYF.

The chain couples TRBV6-5 to TRBJ2-1; perhaps TRBD2 as D (5 bases). Germline lookup yields CDR1 MNHEY and CDR2 SVGAGI. Deletions cut 7 bases from V and 4 bases from J, with 11 bases between. This CDR3 spans 13 amino acids. In DNA form, the CDR3 reads TGTGCCAGCACTGGGAGATTTTACAATGAGCAGTTCTTC. Its translation: CASTGRFYNEQFF.

This clone was seen a single time. This chain joins TRBV7-3 and TRBJ2-1, with 11 nucleotides matching TRBD2. The germline V gene encodes CDR1 SGHTA and CDR2 FQGTGA. This CDR3 contains 16 residues. V lost 5 bases to trimming and J lost 6 bases; unmatched junction nucleotides: 9. CDR3 region: CASSPSRTSGRNEQFF. The CDR3 coding sequence is TGTGCCAGCAGCCCCTCTCGGACTAGCGGGCGCAATGAGCAGTTCTTC.

The rearrangement uses TRBV7-3 and TRBJ2-2; 7 bases match TRBD1. Trimming cost V 5 bases and J 6 bases; bases outside gene matches: 6. CDR1 SGHTA and CDR2 FQGTGA come from the germline V gene. This CDR3 spans 14 amino acids. For the CDR3, the DNA is TGTGCCAGCAGCACCGACAGGGATCCCGGGGAGCTGTTTTTT. This translates into CASSTDRDPGELFF.

This rearrangement joins TRBV5-1 to TRBJ2-7, with TRBD2 matching over 8 bases. V dropped 0 bases and J dropped 0; count of bases not matched to a gene: 2. The CDR3 is 15 residues long. Germline lookup yields CDR1 SGHRS and CDR2 YFSETQ. CDR3 loop: CASSLGGTSSYEQYF. The CDR3, as DNA: TGCGCCAGCAGCTTGGGGGGGACTAGCTCCTACGAGCAGTACTTC. Full variable domain (outside the CDR3, taken from reference TRBV5-1 and TRBJ2-7): KAGVTQTPRYLIKTRGQQVTLSCSPISGHRSVSWYQQTPGQGLQFLFEYFSETQRNKGNFPGRFSGRQFSNSRSEMNVSTLELGDSALYLCASSLGGTSSYEQYFGPGTRLTVT.

With regard to this clone: Other DNA sequences in this specimen translate into the identical CDR3. The chain joins TRBV18 to TRBJ1-1; the match to TRBD1 covers 7 bases. V was pared by 3 bases and J by 1 base, with 2 bases of the junction left unmatched. Germline values: CDR1 KGHSH, CDR2 LQKENI. The CDR3 spans 14 residues. The CDR3 nucleotides read TGTGCCAGCTCACCGGACAGGAAGAACACTGAAGCTTTCTTT. Amino acid sequence: CASSPDRKNTEAFF.

This sequence joins TRBV9 and TRBJ2-2; D may be TRBD1 (7 bases). Germline CDR1 SGDLS, CDR2 YYNGEE. With 4 bases removed from V and 4 bases from J, the gap between germline ends came to 14 bases. The CDR3 contains 15 residues. The CDR3 spells CASSPRGQFTGELFF. In DNA form, the CDR3 reads TGTGCCAGCAGCCCGCGGGGACAGTTCACCGGGGAGCTGTTTTTT.

The V gene is TRBV6-6, the J gene TRBJ2-1, with 10 bases lining up with TRBD1. This CDR3 is 14 amino acids long. The trim removed 1 base at V and 8 bases at J, leaving 2 bases unmatched. Germline lookup yields CDR1 MNHNY and CDR2 SVGAGI (reference sequence). CDR3 region: CASSYWDRGYEQFF. The CDR3, as DNA: TGTGCCAGCAGTTACTGGGACAGGGGCTATGAGCAGTTCTTC.

This chain joins TRBV7-2 and TRBJ1-5, with TRBD1 identical over 7 bases. V lost 5 bases to trimming and J lost 7 bases; unmatched junction nucleotides: 14. The CDR3 runs 16 residues. The V gene's germline CDR1 is SGHTA and CDR2 FQGNSA. This CDR3 is CASSPRDRAPGQPQHF. As DNA, the CDR3 is TGTGCCAGCAGCCCCAGAGACAGGGCGCCAGGACAGCCCCAGCATTTT.

This clone has more than one count but fewer than ten. The chain carries TRBV7-3 and TRBJ2-7; TRBD1 matches 10 bases. The trim removed 4 bases at V and 5 bases at J, leaving 14 bases unmatched. The CDR3 has 17 amino acids. CDR1 and CDR2 from the germline V gene are SGHTA and FQGTGA. The CDR3 nucleotides are TGTGCCAGCAGCTCCCAGACCGGGACAGGGGAGGACAACGAGCAGTACTTC. It translates to CASSSQTGTGEDNEQYF.

The V gene is TRBV4-2, the J gene TRBJ2-1; 7 nucleotides match TRBD2. The V gene end was trimmed by 1 base and the J gene end by 4 bases; junction bases not matched to a gene: 10. Germline V lookup: CDR1 LGHNA, CDR2 YNFKEQ. The CDR3 loop spans 17 amino acids. CDR3 sequence: CASSQGPGLRTYNEQFF. The CDR3 DNA sequence: TGTGCCAGCAGCCAAGGTCCGGGACTACGGACATACAATGAGCAGTTCTTC.